These 17 T cell receptor beta chains were all obtained from the same sample, sequenced in a study of beta chain features in type 1 diabetes. Reverse transcription of all isolated RNA meant that expressed TCRB transcripts were sequenced. Measured with immunoSEQ multiplex PCR; TCRdb has only the in-frame clones, and not every one. This sample has hundreds of thousands of clones, with about 15% found just once. Specimen: central memory CD4+ T cells from blood. Receptors originate from a man aged 30 to 45 in good health.

This chain uses TRBV28 with TRBJ1-1; 7 nucleotides match TRBD1. V shed 6 bases, J shed 6 bases, and the junction held 10 bases outside the gene matches. Germline CDR1 reads MDHEN; CDR2 reads SYDVKM. This CDR3 spans 14 amino acids. As DNA, the CDR3 is TGTGCCAGCAGCCAAGGGGGCAAAAGGGCTGAAGCTTTCTTT. This sequence encodes CASSQGGKRAEAFF.

This clone was counted between two and nine times. The rearrangement uses TRBV2 and TRBJ2-3, with 11 bases fitting TRBD2. V lost 8 bases and J lost 3; bases outside the gene matches: 7. The length of the CDR3 is 15 residues. Germline CDR1 is SNHLY and CDR2 is FYNNEI. This CDR3 is CASDLAGGGTDTQYF. In DNA, the CDR3 is TGTGCCAGCGATCTAGCGGGAGGAGGGACAGATACGCAGTATTTT.

This clone was recorded a few times. The V call is TRBV5-1, the J call TRBJ2-3; 9 bases are shared with TRBD2. J lost 3 bases, V lost 4 bases, and 9 bases had no gene match. CDR1 is SGHRS, CDR2 YFSETQ, per germline. The CDR3 sequence is 16 residues long. The CDR3 loop reads CASSGRASGVTDTQYF. Written as DNA, the CDR3 is TGCGCCAGCAGCGGCCGGGCTAGCGGGGTGACAGATACGCAGTATTTT. Variable domain in full (rest from reference TRBV5-1 and TRBJ2-3): KAGVTQTPRYLIKTRGQQVTLSCSPISGHRSVSWYQQTPGQGLQFLFEYFSETQRNKGNFPGRFSGRQFSNSRSEMNVSTLELGDSALYLCASSGRASGVTDTQYFGPGTRLTVL.

The rearrangement joins TRBV5-6 to TRBJ1-3, with no clear D. V was cut by 1 base and J by 2 bases, with 10 bases left in between. The CDR3 sequence is 15 residues long. The germline CDR1 and CDR2 sequences are SGHDT and YYEEEE. The CDR3 coding sequence is TGTGCCAGCAGCTTGATCCGACAAGCTGGAAACACCATATATTTT. It translates to CASSLIRQAGNTIYF.

This clone showed up many times. The chain recombines TRBV19 with TRBJ1-4, with a tentative D call TRBD1 (6 bases). CDR1 LNHDA and CDR2 SQIVND come from the germline V gene (reference sequence). The CDR3 is made up of 15 amino acids. Trimming left V 6 bases short and J 5 bases short, with 16 bases between. In DNA form, the CDR3 reads TGTGCCAGTAGCCCGACAGGCAGCAGGAATGAAAAACTGTTTTTT. It codes for CASSPTGSRNEKLFF.

This clone was seen a handful of times. The rearrangement links TRBV7-2 to TRBJ2-5; TRBD2 matches 7 bases. CDR3 length: 14 amino acids. Losses at the gene ends were 1 base for V and 6 bases for J; bases not matched to a gene: 5. From germline, CDR1 is SGHTA and CDR2 FQGNSA. Written as DNA, the CDR3 is TGTGCCAGCAGCTTAGATACTAGCGCGAAGACCCAGTACTTC. This encodes CASSLDTSAKTQYF.

The genes are TRBV6-5 and TRBJ2-1, with 10 bases aligning to TRBD2. The CDR3 sequence is 13 residues long. With 8 bases clipped from V and 12 bases from J, the junction kept 10 bases outside the gene matches. From germline, CDR1 is MNHEY and CDR2 SVGAGI. Here the CDR3 reads CASLLAGSRGQFF. The CDR3 bases are TGTGCCAGCCTACTAGCGGGAAGTCGAGGGCAGTTCTTC.

About this clone itself: This CDR3 is also generated by other DNA sequences in the sample. The genes are TRBV20-1 and TRBJ2-5; the D is unclear. Between the trimmed V and J ends, which lost 4 bases and 5 bases, there was a span of 5 bases. This CDR3 has 10 residues. Germline V gives CDR1 DFQATT, CDR2 SNEGSKA (reference sequence). Written as DNA, the CDR3 is TGCAGTGCTACGTGGGAGACCCAGTACTTC. The encoded protein is CSATWETQYF.

The rearrangement joins TRBV4-3 to TRBJ2-1; TRBD2 agrees at 7 bases. V lost 4 bases to trimming and J lost 4 bases; unmatched junction nucleotides: 1. CDR3 length: 13 amino acids. Germline values: CDR1 LGHNA, CDR2 YSLEER. CDR3 sequence reads: CASSRDYYNEQFF. The DNA for the CDR3 is TGCGCCAGCAGCCGGGACTATTACAATGAGCAGTTCTTC.

The V and J genes are TRBV4-3 and TRBJ2-3; unclear D gene. Trimming removed 0 bases at V and 2 bases at J, with 9 bases between. This CDR3 has 15 residues. Per germline, CDR1 LGHNA and CDR2 YSLEER. The CDR3 region is CASSQEPRITDTQYF. The CDR3 DNA reads TGCGCCAGCAGCCAAGAGCCAAGAATCACAGATACGCAGTATTTT.

This clone was counted between two and nine times. The chain carries TRBV9 and TRBJ2-3, with a weak D call TRBD1 (5 bases). The length of the CDR3 is 15 residues. CDR1 and CDR2 from the germline V gene are SGDLS and YYNGEE. V lost 3 bases, J lost 0 bases, and 11 bases lay in between. The CDR3 region is CASSAAQGSTDTQYF. The DNA of the CDR3 is TGTGCCAGCAGCGCGGCCCAGGGTAGCACAGATACGCAGTATTTT.

The chain recombines TRBV4-3 with TRBJ2-2; perhaps TRBD2 as D (6 bases). This CDR3 region has 16 residues. With 1 base removed from V and 5 bases from J, the gap between germline ends came to 14 bases. Germline V gene lookup returns CDR1 LGHNA and CDR2 YSLEER. Here the CDR3 DNA reads TGCGCCAGCAGCCAAGGAGGGGAGGCCAGGACCGGGGAGCTGTTTTTT. Translation gives CASSQGGEARTGELFF.

The chain links TRBV5-1 to TRBJ1-2; weak D call: TRBD1 (5 bases). V lost 4 bases to trimming and J lost 6 bases, with 13 bases between them. CDR1 SGHRS and CDR2 YFSETQ come from the germline V gene. There are 13 residues in the CDR3. CDR3 residues: CASSPNLRDGYTF. The CDR3 DNA reads as TGCGCCAGCAGCCCGAACCTCAGGGATGGCTACACCTTC.

The gene calls are TRBV4-3 and TRBJ2-6; 7 positions agree with TRBD1. The CDR3 has 21 amino acids. Trimming removed 4 bases from V and 0 bases from J; junction bases left unmatched: 18. Germline V CDR1 and CDR2: LGHNA, YSLEER. The CDR3 reads CASSPLARAGGVSSGANVLTF. The DNA for the CDR3 is TGCGCCAGCAGCCCGCTGGCCCGAGCAGGGGGTGTCAGCTCTGGGGCCAACGTCCTGACTTTC.

This clone was counted many times. This chain connects TRBV27 to TRBJ2-4; the D gene could be TRBD1 or TRBD2 (5 bases each). V was pared by 5 bases and J by 1 base, with 9 bases between. The CDR3 spans 14 residues. The germline V gene has CDR1 MNHEY and CDR2 SMNVEV (reference sequence). The CDR3 region has the DNA TGTGCCAGCAGTCGAGGGGTGGCCAAAAACATTCAGTACTTC. This codes for CASSRGVAKNIQYF.

The V call is TRBV5-4, the J call TRBJ2-1, with D unresolved. CDR1 and CDR2 from the germline V gene are SGHNT and YYREEE (reference sequence). Trimming removed 4 bases at V and 0 bases at J, with 11 bases between. This CDR3 has 15 residues. The CDR3 bases are TGTGCCAGCAGCCTAACTCCGAGCTCCTACAATGAGCAGTTCTTC. Protein: CASSLTPSSYNEQFF.

This clone occurred a few times. The chain employs TRBV6-6 and TRBJ2-1; D gene uncertain. With 2 bases removed from V and 4 bases from J, the gap between germline ends came to 12 bases. Germline V lookup: CDR1 MNHNY, CDR2 SVGAGI (reference sequence). This CDR3 is built from 15 residues. The CDR3 sequence: CASSYGQDNYNEQFF. The CDR3 DNA follows: TGTGCCAGCAGTTACGGTCAGGATAATTACAATGAGCAGTTCTTC.